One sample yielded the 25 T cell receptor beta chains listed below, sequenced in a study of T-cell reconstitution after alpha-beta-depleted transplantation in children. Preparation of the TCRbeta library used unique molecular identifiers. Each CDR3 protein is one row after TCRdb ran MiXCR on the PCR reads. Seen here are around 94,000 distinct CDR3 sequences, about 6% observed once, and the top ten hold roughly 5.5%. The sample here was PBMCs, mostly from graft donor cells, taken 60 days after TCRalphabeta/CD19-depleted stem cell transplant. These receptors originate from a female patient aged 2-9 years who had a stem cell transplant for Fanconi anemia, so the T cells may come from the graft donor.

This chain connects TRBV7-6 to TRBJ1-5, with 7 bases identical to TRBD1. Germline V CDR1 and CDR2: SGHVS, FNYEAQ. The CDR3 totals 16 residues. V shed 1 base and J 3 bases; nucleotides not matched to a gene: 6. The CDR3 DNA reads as TGTGCCAGCAGCTTAGGGGCAGGGGGTTCCAATCAGCCCCAGCATTTT. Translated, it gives CASSLGAGGSNQPQHF.

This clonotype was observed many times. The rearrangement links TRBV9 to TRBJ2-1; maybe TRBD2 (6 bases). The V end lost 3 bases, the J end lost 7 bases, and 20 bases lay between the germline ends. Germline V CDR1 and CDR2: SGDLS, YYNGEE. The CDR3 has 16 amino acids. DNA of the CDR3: TGTGCCAGCAGCGGTAGCGGACTTGTAAGGGATAATGAGCAGTTCTTC. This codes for CASSGSGLVRDNEQFF.

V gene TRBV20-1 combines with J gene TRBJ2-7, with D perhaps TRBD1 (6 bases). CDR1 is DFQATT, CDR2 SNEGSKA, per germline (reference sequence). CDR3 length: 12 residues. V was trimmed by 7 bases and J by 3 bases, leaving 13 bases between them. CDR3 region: CSVRTVHYEQYF. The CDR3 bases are TGCAGTGTACGGACAGTCCACTACGAGCAGTACTTC.

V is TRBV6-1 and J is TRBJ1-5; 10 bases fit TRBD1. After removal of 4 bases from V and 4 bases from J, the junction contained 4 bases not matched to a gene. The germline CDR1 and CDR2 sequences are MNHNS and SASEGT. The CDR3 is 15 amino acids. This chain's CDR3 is CASSGDRGHNQPQHF. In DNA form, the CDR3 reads TGTGCCAGCAGTGGGGACAGGGGCCATAATCAGCCCCAGCATTTT.

The CDR3: CASSLVRDGSYEQYF. The CDR3 DNA is TGTGCCAGCAGCTTAGTCCGGGACGGATCCTACGAGCAGTACTTC. The J gene is TRBJ2-7, the V gene TRBV7-2, with D perhaps being TRBD1 or TRBD2 (5 bases each). The CDR3 spans 15 residues. Germline lookup yields CDR1 SGHTA and CDR2 FQGNSA. The V and J ends lost 1 base and 1 base respectively, with 11 bases between them.

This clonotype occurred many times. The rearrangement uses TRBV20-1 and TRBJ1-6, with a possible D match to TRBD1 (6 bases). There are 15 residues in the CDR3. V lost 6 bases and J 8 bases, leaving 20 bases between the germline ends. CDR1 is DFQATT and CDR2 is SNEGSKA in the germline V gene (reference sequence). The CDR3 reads CSANNPTGRDSPLHF. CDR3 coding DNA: TGCAGTGCAAACAACCCTACAGGGAGGGATTCACCCCTCCACTTT.

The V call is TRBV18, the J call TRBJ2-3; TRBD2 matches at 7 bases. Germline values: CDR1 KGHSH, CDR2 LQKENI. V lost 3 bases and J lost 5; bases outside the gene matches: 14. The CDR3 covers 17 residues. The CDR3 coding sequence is TGTGCCAGCTCACCGACCCGGGGCGGGAGACGCGAAGATACGCAGTATTTT. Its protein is CASSPTRGGRREDTQYF.

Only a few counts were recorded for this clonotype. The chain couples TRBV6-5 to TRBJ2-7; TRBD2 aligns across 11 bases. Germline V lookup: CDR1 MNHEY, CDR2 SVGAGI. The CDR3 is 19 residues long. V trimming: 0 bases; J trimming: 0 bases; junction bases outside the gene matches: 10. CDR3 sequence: CASSYSRQIAGGGSYEQYF. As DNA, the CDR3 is TGTGCCAGCAGTTACTCGAGGCAGATAGCGGGGGGGGGCTCCTACGAGCAGTACTTC.

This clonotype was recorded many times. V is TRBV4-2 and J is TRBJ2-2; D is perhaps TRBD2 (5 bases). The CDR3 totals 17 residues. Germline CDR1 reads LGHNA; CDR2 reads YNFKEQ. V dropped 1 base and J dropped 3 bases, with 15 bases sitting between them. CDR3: CASSQVGGVGHTGELFF. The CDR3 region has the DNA TGTGCCAGCAGCCAAGTCGGAGGTGTAGGGCACACCGGGGAGCTGTTTTTT.

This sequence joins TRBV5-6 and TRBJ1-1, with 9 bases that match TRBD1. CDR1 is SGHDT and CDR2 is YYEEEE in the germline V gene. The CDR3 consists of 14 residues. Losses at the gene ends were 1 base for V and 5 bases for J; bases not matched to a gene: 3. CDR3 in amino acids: CASSLIDRGTEAFF. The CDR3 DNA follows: TGTGCCAGCAGCTTGATAGACAGGGGGACTGAAGCTTTCTTT.

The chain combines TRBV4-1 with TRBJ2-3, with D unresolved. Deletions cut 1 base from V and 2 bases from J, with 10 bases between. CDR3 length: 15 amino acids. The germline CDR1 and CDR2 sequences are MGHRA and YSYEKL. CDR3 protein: CASSQVNDFTDTQYF. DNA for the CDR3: TGCGCCAGCAGCCAAGTAAACGACTTCACAGATACGCAGTATTTT.

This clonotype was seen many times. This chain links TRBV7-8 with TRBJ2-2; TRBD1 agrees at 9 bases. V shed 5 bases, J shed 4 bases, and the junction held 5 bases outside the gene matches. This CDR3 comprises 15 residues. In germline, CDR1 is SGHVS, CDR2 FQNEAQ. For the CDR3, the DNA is TGTGCCAGCAGCCAAGACAGGGGGAGCACCGGGGAGCTGTTTTTT. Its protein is CASSQDRGSTGELFF.

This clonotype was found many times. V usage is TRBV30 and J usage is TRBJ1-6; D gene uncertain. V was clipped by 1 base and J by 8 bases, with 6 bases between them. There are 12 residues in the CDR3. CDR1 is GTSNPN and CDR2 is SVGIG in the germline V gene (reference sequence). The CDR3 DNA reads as TGTGCCTGGAGTGAGCGTCATTCACCCCTCCACTTT. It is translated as CAWSERHSPLHF.

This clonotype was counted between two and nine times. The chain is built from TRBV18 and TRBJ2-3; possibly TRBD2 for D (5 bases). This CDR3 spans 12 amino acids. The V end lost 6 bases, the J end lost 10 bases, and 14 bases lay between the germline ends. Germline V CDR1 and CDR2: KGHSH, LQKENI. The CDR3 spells CASSTSGEAQYF. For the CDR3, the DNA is TGTGCCAGCTCGACCAGCGGAGAGGCGCAGTATTTT.

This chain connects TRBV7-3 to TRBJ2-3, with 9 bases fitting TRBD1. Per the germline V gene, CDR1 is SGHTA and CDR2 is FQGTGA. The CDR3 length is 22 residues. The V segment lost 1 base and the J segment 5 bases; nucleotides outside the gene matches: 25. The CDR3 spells CASSLSSWSGRVGTGKGDTQYF. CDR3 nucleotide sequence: TGTGCCAGCAGCTTAAGTTCTTGGTCGGGGCGTGTTGGGACAGGGAAAGGAGATACGCAGTATTTT.

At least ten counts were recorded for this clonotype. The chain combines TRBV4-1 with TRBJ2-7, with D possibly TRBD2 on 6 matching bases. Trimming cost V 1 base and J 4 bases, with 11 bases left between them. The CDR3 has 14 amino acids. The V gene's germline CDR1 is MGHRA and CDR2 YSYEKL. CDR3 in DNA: TGCGCCAGCAGCCAAGGACTAGATGAGTACGAGCAGTACTTC. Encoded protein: CASSQGLDEYEQYF.

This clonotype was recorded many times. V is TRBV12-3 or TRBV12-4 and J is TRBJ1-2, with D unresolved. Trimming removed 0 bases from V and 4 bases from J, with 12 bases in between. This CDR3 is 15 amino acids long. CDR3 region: CASSLAQVILYGYTF. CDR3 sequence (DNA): TGTGCCAGCAGTTTAGCGCAGGTTATACTCTATGGCTACACCTTC.

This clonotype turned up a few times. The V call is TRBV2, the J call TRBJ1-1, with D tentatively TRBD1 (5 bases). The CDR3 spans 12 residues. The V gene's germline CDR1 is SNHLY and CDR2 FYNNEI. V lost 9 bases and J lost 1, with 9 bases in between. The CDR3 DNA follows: TGTGCCAGAGGGACGGAGAACACTGAAGCTTTCTTT. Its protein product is CARGTENTEAFF.

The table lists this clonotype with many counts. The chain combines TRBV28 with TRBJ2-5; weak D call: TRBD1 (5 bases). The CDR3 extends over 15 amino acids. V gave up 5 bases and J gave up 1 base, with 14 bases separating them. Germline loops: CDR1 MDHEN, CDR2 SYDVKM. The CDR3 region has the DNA TGTGCCAGCAGTGAACTTGGACACCGCCAAGAGACCCAGTACTTC. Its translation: CASSELGHRQETQYF.

This chain's CDR3 is CASSPRRRSSYNEQFF. The CDR3 DNA reads TGTGCCAGCAGCCCCAGACGGCGGAGCTCCTACAATGAGCAGTTCTTC. This chain uses TRBV3-1 with TRBJ2-1, with D unclear. Germline CDR1 is LGHDT and CDR2 is YNNKEL (reference sequence). The germline V and J ends were trimmed by 4 bases and 0 bases, with 13 bases remaining between them. This CDR3 is built from 16 residues.

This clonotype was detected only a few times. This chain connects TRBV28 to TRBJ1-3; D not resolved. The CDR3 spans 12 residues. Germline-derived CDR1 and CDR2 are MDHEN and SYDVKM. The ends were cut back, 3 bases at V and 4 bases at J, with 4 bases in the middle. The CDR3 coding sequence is TGTGCCAGCAGTTTTCGGGGAAACACCATATATTTT. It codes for CASSFRGNTIYF.

CDR3 in amino acids: CACSKPGTANEQYF. CDR3 DNA: TGTGCCTGCTCCAAGCCCGGGACAGCTAACGAGCAGTACTTC. This sequence joins TRBV3-1 and TRBJ2-7, with TRBD1 matching 7 bases. CDR3 length equals 14 residues. The V and J ends lost 11 bases and 5 bases, in that order; junction bases with no gene match: 15. Germline assignment: CDR1 LGHDT and CDR2 YNNKEL (reference sequence).

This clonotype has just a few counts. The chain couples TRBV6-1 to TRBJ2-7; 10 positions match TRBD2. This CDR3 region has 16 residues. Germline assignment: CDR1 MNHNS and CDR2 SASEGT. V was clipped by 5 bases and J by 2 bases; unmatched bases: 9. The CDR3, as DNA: TGTGCCAGCAGTCCGATAGCGGGGGGTAGTACCTACGAGCAGTACTTC. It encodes CASSPIAGGSTYEQYF.

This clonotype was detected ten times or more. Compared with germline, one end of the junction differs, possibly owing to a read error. The CDR3 reads CSDEGQDYTTNEKLFF. CDR3 in DNA: TGCAGCGATGAAGGGCAGGACTATACAACTAATGAAAAACTGTTTTTT. The gene calls are TRBV29-1 and TRBJ1-4; D is undetermined. Germline CDR1 and CDR2: SQVTM and ANQGSEA. The CDR3 sequence is 16 residues long.

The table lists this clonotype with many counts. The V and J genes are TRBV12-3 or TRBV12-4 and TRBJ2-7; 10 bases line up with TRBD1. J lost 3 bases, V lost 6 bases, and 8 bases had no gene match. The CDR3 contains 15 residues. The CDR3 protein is CASSRGTGALYEQYF. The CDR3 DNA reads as TGTGCCAGCAGCAGAGGGACAGGGGCTCTCTACGAGCAGTACTTC.